The next 30 T cell receptor beta chains were all read from a single sample in a study of T-cell memory formation after mild COVID-19. TCRdb reprocessed the 5' RACE reads with MiXCR, giving one entry per CDR3 protein. The sample has under 300,000 distinct CDR3 sequences, roughly 17% seen once; the top ten hold 3.5%. The sample comprised PBMCs or a T cell subset sorted from them (not recorded which). These receptors originate from a man younger than 30 who had mild COVID-19 (a few samples of this study predate the infection). Cell type and time point are not known.

This clonotype came up a few times. J is TRBJ1-5 and V is TRBV3-1, with unresolved D. Germline V CDR1 and CDR2: LGHDT, YNNKEL (reference sequence). Trimming removed 3 bases at V and 3 bases at J, with 6 bases between. The CDR3 runs to 13 residues. CDR3 amino acids: CASSQGDNQPQHF. CDR3 nucleotide sequence: TGTGCCAGCAGCCAGGGTGACAATCAGCCCCAGCATTTT.

The chain recombines TRBV30 with TRBJ1-5, with D possibly matching TRBD1 (5 bases). Germline CDR1 reads GTSNPN; CDR2 reads SVGIG (reference sequence). The germline V and J ends were trimmed by 2 bases and 4 bases, with 9 bases remaining between them. The CDR3 runs 13 residues. CDR3 protein: CAWSRAGNQPQHF. Here the CDR3 DNA reads TGTGCCTGGAGTCGGGCAGGGAATCAGCCCCAGCATTTT.

This clonotype was found a few times. The chain combines TRBV5-1 with TRBJ2-6, with no clear D. The germline V gene has CDR1 SGHRS and CDR2 YFSETQ. V was shortened by 0 bases and J by 0 bases, with 4 bases between the two germline ends. This CDR3 comprises 15 residues. The CDR3 DNA follows: TGCGCCAGCAGCTTGGCCCTCTCTGGGGCCAACGTCCTGACTTTC. It codes for CASSLALSGANVLTF.

This clonotype was observed a few times. The CDR3 sequence: CASSSTGTAYGYTF. The CDR3 nucleotides are TGCGCCAGCAGCTCAACCGGGACGGCTTATGGCTACACCTTC. V is TRBV5-1 and J is TRBJ1-2, with D perhaps matching TRBD1 (5 bases). Trimming took off 3 bases at V and 5 bases at J, with 14 bases between the two ends. Germline V gene lookup returns CDR1 SGHRS and CDR2 YFSETQ. The CDR3 length is 14 residues.

The sample holds a few counts of this clonotype. The CDR3 reads CASSLGARGSTDTQYF. The CDR3 DNA reads as TGTGCCAGCAGCTTAGGGGCCCGGGGTAGCACAGATACGCAGTATTTT. The chain carries TRBV11-2 and TRBJ2-3, with a tentative D call TRBD2 (5 bases). Trimming left V 1 base short and J 0 bases short, with 11 bases between. Germline assignment: CDR1 SGHAT and CDR2 FQNNGV. This CDR3 has 16 amino acids.

This clonotype was seen ten or more times. This chain joins TRBV2 and TRBJ2-7; TRBD2 might be the D (6 bases). Germline CDR1 and CDR2: SNHLY and FYNNEI. This CDR3 region has 15 residues. V lost 6 bases and J 1 base, leaving 16 bases between the germline ends. In DNA, the CDR3 is TGTGCCAGCAGCGCGGGACCGTGGGGTTCCTACGAGCAGTACTTC. Translating gives CASSAGPWGSYEQYF.

This clonotype turned up a few times. The gene calls are TRBV7-2 and TRBJ1-5; D gene uncertain. V was cut by 1 base and J by 4 bases, with 5 bases left in between. Germline assignment: CDR1 SGHTA and CDR2 FQGNSA. This CDR3 has 13 residues. The CDR3 loop is CASSLGINQPQHF. In DNA, the CDR3 is TGTGCCAGCAGCTTAGGGATAAATCAGCCCCAGCATTTT.

This clonotype was seen only a few times. This rearrangement joins TRBV19 to TRBJ2-7, with no clear D. The CDR3 runs to 15 residues. Trimming pared 5 bases from V and 2 bases from J, leaving 16 bases between. Germline-derived CDR1 and CDR2 are LNHDA and SQIVND (reference sequence). The CDR3 DNA reads TGTGCCAGTAGTGCCTGGACGGAGCCCCCCTACGAGCAGTACTTC. Protein sequence: CASSAWTEPPYEQYF.

The chain has TRBV4-3 and TRBJ1-3, with a possible D match to TRBD1 (5 bases). The CDR3 is 17 residues long. Germline V gene lookup returns CDR1 LGHNA and CDR2 YSLEER. The germline V and J ends were trimmed by 4 bases and 0 bases, with 16 bases remaining between them. This CDR3 is CASSPYKDTNSGNTIYF. CDR3 bases: TGCGCCAGCAGCCCATACAAGGACACAAACTCTGGAAACACCATATATTTT.

This chain joins TRBV7-2 and TRBJ2-5, with 10 bases identical to TRBD2. CDR1 and CDR2 from the germline V gene are SGHTA and FQGNSA. The CDR3 has 14 amino acids. The trim removed 4 bases at V and 5 bases at J, leaving 4 bases unmatched. The chain's CDR3 is CASSSGTSAETQYF. Written as DNA, the CDR3 is TGTGCCAGCAGCTCAGGGACTAGCGCCGAGACCCAGTACTTC.

This clonotype has a count of ten or more. The chain links TRBV11-2 to TRBJ2-3; no reliable D call. V shed 4 bases and J shed 10 bases, with 18 bases lying between them. The CDR3 contains 14 residues. The V gene's germline CDR1 is SGHAT and CDR2 FQNNGV. The CDR3 nucleotides are TGTGCCAGCAGCTCCGACGGACCCGGATTGGCGCAGTATTTT. This sequence encodes CASSSDGPGLAQYF.

The rearrangement uses TRBV20-1 and TRBJ2-7; D possibly corresponds to TRBD2 (5 bases). V shed 1 base and J shed 6 bases, with 16 bases lying between them. There are 14 residues in the CDR3. Per the germline V gene, CDR1 is DFQATT and CDR2 is SNEGSKA (reference sequence). Here the CDR3 DNA reads TGCAGTGCTAGAGCCCCTAGGGCCGAGGGCGAGCAGTACTTC. Translation gives CSARAPRAEGEQYF.

This clonotype was seen only a few times. The chain carries TRBV7-8 and TRBJ1-3; a weak D match, TRBD1 (5 bases). This CDR3 comprises 15 residues. The germline V and J ends were trimmed by 8 bases and 0 bases, with 14 bases remaining between them. Germline V lookup: CDR1 SGHVS, CDR2 FQNEAQ. CDR3 loop: CASSRGLSSGNTIYF. Here the CDR3 DNA reads TGTGCCAGCTCCCGGGGGTTAAGCTCTGGAAACACCATATATTTT.

This chain joins TRBV7-9 and TRBJ2-5; D is perhaps TRBD2 (6 bases). Trimming removed 3 bases from V and 2 bases from J, with 16 bases in between. The CDR3 extends over 16 amino acids. Germline assignment: CDR1 SEHNR and CDR2 FQNEAQ (reference sequence). The DNA of the CDR3 is TGTGCCAGCAGCTTCCGTCTAGCGAGTATTCAAGAGACCCAGTACTTC. It yields the protein CASSFRLASIQETQYF.

This clonotype was observed a handful of times. The chain links TRBV7-2 to TRBJ2-1; no firm D call. Germline V CDR1 and CDR2: SGHTA, FQGNSA. The CDR3 runs 13 residues. V dropped 6 bases and J dropped 7 bases, with 13 bases sitting between them. In DNA form, the CDR3 reads TGTGCCAGCAGTACCCCCGGGCGAAATGAGCAGTTCTTC. This gives the protein CASSTPGRNEQFF.

This clonotype was observed a handful of times. The chain recombines TRBV12-3 or TRBV12-4 with TRBJ2-7, with 10 bases aligning to TRBD2. This CDR3 is 14 amino acids long. V dropped 2 bases and J dropped 7; count of bases not matched to a gene: 5. The CDR3 coding sequence is TGTGCCAGCAGTTTAAAGTTAGCGGGGGGTGAGCAGTACGTC. Amino acids: CASSLKLAGGEQYV.

The chain combines TRBV7-2 with TRBJ2-7; weak D call: TRBD1 (6 bases). Germline V gene sequence: CDR1 SGHTA, CDR2 FQGNSA. The CDR3 runs 14 residues. V lost 1 base and J 2 bases, leaving 9 bases between the germline ends. The CDR3 is CASSLGQVAYEQYV. In nucleotides, the CDR3 is TGTGCCAGCAGCTTAGGACAGGTGGCCTACGAGCAGTACGTC.

The V and J genes are TRBV6-1 and TRBJ2-5; 7 bases are shared with TRBD2. Germline CDR1 reads MNHNS; CDR2 reads SASEGT. V was pared by 2 bases and J by 5 bases, with 8 bases of the junction left unmatched. This CDR3 is 15 amino acids long. The chain's CDR3 is CASSEFRLAGETQYF. DNA of the CDR3: TGTGCCAGCAGTGAATTCCGACTAGCTGGGGAGACCCAGTACTTC.

The V call is TRBV20-1, the J call TRBJ2-1, with 8 bases aligning to TRBD2. Germline trimming cut 2 bases from V and 0 bases from J; bases unmatched to any gene: 6. The CDR3 loop spans 16 amino acids. CDR1 is DFQATT and CDR2 is SNEGSKA in the germline V gene (reference sequence). CDR3 loop: CSARPPGTSSYNEQFF. The CDR3 DNA sequence: TGCAGTGCTAGACCCCCCGGGACTAGCTCCTACAATGAGCAGTTCTTC.

This chain joins TRBV7-9 and TRBJ2-4; 9 bases are shared with TRBD1. Germline assignment: CDR1 SEHNR and CDR2 FQNEAQ (reference sequence). Trimming at V came to 4 bases and at J to 9 bases, leaving 10 bases not matched to a gene. This CDR3 region has 15 residues. The CDR3 region has the DNA TGTGCCAGCAGCTGGACAGGGGCCCGCAGAGCCATTCAGTACTTC. Its protein is CASSWTGARRAIQYF.

J is TRBJ2-3 and V is TRBV11-2; D not certain. The CDR3 has 15 amino acids. Germline lookup yields CDR1 SGHAT and CDR2 FQNNGV. V was cut by 1 base and J by 0 bases, with 8 bases left in between. DNA of the CDR3: TGTGCCAGCAGCTTAGGGGGTCTAAGCACAGATACGCAGTATTTT. Amino acids: CASSLGGLSTDTQYF.

This clonotype turned up a few times. The V and J genes are TRBV4-2 and TRBJ2-1; the match to TRBD1 covers 8 bases. V was clipped by 2 bases and J by 3 bases; unmatched bases: 3. This CDR3 contains 15 residues. Germline values: CDR1 LGHNA, CDR2 YNFKEQ. CDR3 in DNA: TGTGCCAGCAGCCAAACAGGGGGTCTCTACAATGAGCAGTTCTTC. Translation gives CASSQTGGLYNEQFF.

The V call is TRBV6-2 or TRBV6-3, the J call TRBJ2-6; TRBD2 might be the D (6 bases). The germline CDR1 and CDR2 sequences are MNHEY and SVGEGT. Trimming removed 7 bases from V and 1 base from J, with 11 bases in between. The length of the CDR3 is 15 residues. CDR3 bases: TGTGCCAGCACCCACGGGGGATCTGGGGCCAACGTCCTGACTTTC. It translates to CASTHGGSGANVLTF.

This chain connects TRBV18 to TRBJ1-1; the D is unclear. This CDR3 has 14 residues. Deletions cut 5 bases from V and 0 bases from J, with 10 bases between. Germline CDR1 reads KGHSH; CDR2 reads LQKENI. The CDR3 bases are TGTGCCAGCTCAACCCGGTCCATGAACACTGAAGCTTTCTTT. It yields the protein CASSTRSMNTEAFF.

This clonotype was seen a handful of times. The J gene is TRBJ2-7, the V gene TRBV12-3 or TRBV12-4, with D maybe TRBD1 (6 bases). The CDR3 has 12 amino acids. The V and J ends lost 7 bases and 7 bases respectively, with 14 bases between them. In DNA, the CDR3 is TGTGCCAGCACCCCCCCAGGGGATGAGCAGTACTTC. Protein: CASTPPGDEQYF.

The V gene is TRBV5-1, the J gene TRBJ1-3, with D possibly TRBD1 on 5 matching bases. Germline V lookup: CDR1 SGHRS, CDR2 YFSETQ. The ends were cut back, 4 bases at V and 4 bases at J, with 12 bases in the middle. The CDR3 has 14 amino acids. The CDR3 region has the DNA TGCGCCAGCAGCATCCAGGGTACCGGAAACACCATATATTTT. This gives the protein CASSIQGTGNTIYF.

The chain employs TRBV2 and TRBJ2-1; TRBD2 matches at 9 bases. Germline loops: CDR1 SNHLY, CDR2 FYNNEI. The CDR3 loop spans 15 amino acids. Losses at the gene ends were 4 bases for V and 3 bases for J; bases not matched to a gene: 4. The DNA of the CDR3 is TGTGCCAGCAGTGTTAGCGGGGGATTCTACAATGAGCAGTTCTTC. It translates to CASSVSGGFYNEQFF. Supplemented by reference TRBV2 and TRBJ2-1, the full variable domain reads EPEVTQTPSHQVTQMGQEVILRCVPISNHLYFYWYRQILGQKVEFLVSFYNNEISEKSEIFDDQFSVERPDGSNFTLKIRSTKLEDSAMYFCASSVSGGFYNEQFFGPGTRLTVL.

V is TRBV11-2 and J is TRBJ2-3; 8 bases match TRBD2. The CDR3 runs to 16 residues. The junction had 11 bases not matched to a gene; V was cut back by 3 bases and J by 6 bases. Germline V lookup: CDR1 SGHAT, CDR2 FQNNGV. The DNA for the CDR3 is TGTGCCAGCAGCTTCCTACTAGCGGCCCCGGGGGATACGCAGTATTTT. It codes for CASSFLLAAPGDTQYF.

The chain has TRBV5-1 and TRBJ1-1, with 8 bases lining up with TRBD1. Germline assignment: CDR1 SGHRS and CDR2 YFSETQ. The CDR3 sequence is 15 residues long. V shed 3 bases, J shed 1 base, and the junction held 5 bases outside the gene matches. The CDR3 DNA sequence: TGCGCCAGCAGCTGGACAGGGAGTAGGAACACTGAAGCTTTCTTT. The encoded protein is CASSWTGSRNTEAFF.

This clonotype was detected only a few times. The gene calls are TRBV24-1 and TRBJ2-5, with 7 bases aligning to TRBD1. The junction had 6 bases not matched to a gene; V was cut back by 4 bases and J by 2 bases. CDR1 is KGHDR and CDR2 is SFDVKD in the germline V gene. The CDR3 runs 15 residues. The chain's CDR3 is CATSERQGPQETQYF. As DNA, the CDR3 is TGTGCCACCAGTGAGCGACAGGGACCTCAAGAGACCCAGTACTTC.